This TCR beta chain appears in the sequencing data of a study of blood T cell repertoires in COVID-19 (dated by TCRdb to between 2020 and 2021). About the study as a whole: Samples covering the acute and convalescent phases of COVID-19 were provided by collaborators in the United States, Italy and Spain. The material from the prospective study consisted of cDNA or gDNA derived from T cells, B-cell-depleted T cells, or PBMCs. Deeply sampled blood TCRbeta repertoires from subjects exposed to, actively infected with, or recovered from COVID-19 were included in the dataset. The repertoires were released in a freely available public database meant as a resource for research on the immune response to SARS-CoV-2. The samples were drawn from two sources: the first 160 participants of the ongoing ImmuneRACE study, and fewer than 1,500 subjects contributed by 6 global collaborators. A de-identified subject ID, COVID-19 status, age in years and sex were almost always included in the sample metadata. Where available, HLA class I and class II types were taken from metadata supplied by the sample provider and were not determined by assay-based typing. Points the paper makes about the study in general: The quantity of clinical and demographic metadata differed by source and by participant and was supplied without curation.

Comments on this clone: Its target antigen remains unknown. No base quality values were provided; no much bigger clone lies one nucleotide off.

TCRbeta CDR3 regions were amplified from genomic DNA by means of the immunoSEQ Assay, a bias-controlled multiplex PCR. The authors' analysis ran thus. The number of nucleated cells in each sample was estimated by amplification of reference gene primers within the assay. To quantify the absolute abundance of each unique TCRbeta CDR3 rearrangement, sequence reads were collapsed and filtered. For each sample, productive Simpson clonality was calculated as the square root of Simpson's diversity index over productive rearrangements. TCRdb provides this immuneACCESS table in a form limited to in-frame rearrangements. Some clones are lacking; in checked studies, under half of them reflect an unresolved V gene, and why the rest are absent is not known. V and J calls and clone size are given by that table; D and trimming were obtained from the DNA. For this sample the table gives 200,000 to 300,000 clones, of which roughly 88% were detected only once. The top ten clones comprise 2.5% of the sample.

In the prospective study, participants were roughly 18 to 90 years old, resided in about two dozen geographic areas of the United States, and were enrolled through a virtual design. Cohort assignment in the prospective study relied on participant-reported clinical history from a screening survey and a study questionnaire. In the prospective study, mobile phlebotomists collected whole blood, serum and a nasopharyngeal or oropharyngeal swab from each participant. Over a roughly 2-month period, participants in the prospective study had the option of providing additional blood draws and questionnaires. Blood samples from the prospective study were shipped frozen or at room temperature prior to DNA extraction. Including cysteine and phenylalanine, the CDR3 has 16 amino acids. Only the CDR3 portion is preserved as DNA: 48 bases, with reading frame beginning at the first base. Deletion took 4 bases off V and 3 bases off J, with a span of 16 bases between the germline ends. From a lookup of the germline V gene, CDR1 and CDR2 are SGHDT and YYEEEE.

The receptor chain draws on TRBV5-6 and TRBJ1-4; the D segment cannot be called with confidence. This TCR was sampled from a woman aged 40 to 50 with acute COVID-19. The sequencing input was PBMCs or T cells enriched from blood (not recorded which). The base sequence is TGTGCCAGCAGCCCATTCGCGCTAGTTGCTAATGAAAAACTGTTTTTT. This yields the protein CASSPFALVANEKLFF.